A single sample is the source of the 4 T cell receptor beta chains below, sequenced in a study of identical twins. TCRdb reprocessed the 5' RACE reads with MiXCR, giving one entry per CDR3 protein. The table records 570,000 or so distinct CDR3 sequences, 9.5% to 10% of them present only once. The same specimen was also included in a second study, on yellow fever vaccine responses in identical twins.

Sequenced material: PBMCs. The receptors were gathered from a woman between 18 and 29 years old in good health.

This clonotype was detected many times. DNA for the CDR3: TGCGCCAGCAGCCAAGAATGGGACGGGGGCGAGCAGTACTTC. Encoded protein: CASSQEWDGGEQYF. The V call is TRBV4-3, the J call TRBJ2-7, with D perhaps TRBD2 (6 bases). Looked up from germline, CDR1 is LGHNA and CDR2 is YSLEER. V was trimmed by 0 bases and J by 6 bases, leaving 12 bases between them. The CDR3 runs 14 residues.

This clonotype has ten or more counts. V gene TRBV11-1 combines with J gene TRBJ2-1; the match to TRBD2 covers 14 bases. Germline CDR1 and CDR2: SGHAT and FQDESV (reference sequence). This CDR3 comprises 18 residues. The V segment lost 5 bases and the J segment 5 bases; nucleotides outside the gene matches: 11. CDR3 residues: CASSRTATSGRGNNEQFF. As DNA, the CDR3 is TGTGCCAGCAGCCGGACAGCGACTAGCGGGAGGGGAAACAATGAGCAGTTCTTC.

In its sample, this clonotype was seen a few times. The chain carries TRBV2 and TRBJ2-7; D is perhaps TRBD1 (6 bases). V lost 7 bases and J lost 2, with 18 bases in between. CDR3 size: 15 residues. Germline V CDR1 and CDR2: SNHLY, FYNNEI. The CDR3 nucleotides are TGTGCCAGCAACCAAGGACAGACCTCAACCTACGAGCAGTACTTC. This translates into CASNQGQTSTYEQYF.

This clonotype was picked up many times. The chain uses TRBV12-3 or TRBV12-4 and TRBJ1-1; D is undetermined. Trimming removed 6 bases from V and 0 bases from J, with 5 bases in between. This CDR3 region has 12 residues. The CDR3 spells CASRALNTEAFF. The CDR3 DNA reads TGTGCCAGCAGGGCCCTGAACACTGAAGCTTTCTTT.